This TCR beta chain was profiled in a study of cytomegalovirus exposure and HLA in healthy donors. Vbeta (60) and Jbeta (13) primers were used in the PCR. Method: immunoSEQ multiplex PCR; TCRdb's copy keeps in-frame clones and lacks some. The sample table includes 60,000 to 100,000 clones. Notes on this clone: No antigen is known for it.

Whole-study findings and limits: Diagnosis of cytomegalovirus status made by the classifier reportedly showed high specificity and sensitivity. Some V segments, including TRBV6-2 and TRBV6-3, were excluded as indistinguishable.

Trimming shortened V by 0 bases and J by 5 bases, and 9 bases separated the two germline ends. This CDR3 is 14 amino acids long. Germline assignment: CDR1 SGDLS and CDR2 YYNGEE. V is TRBV9 and J is TRBJ2-1, with a possible D match to TRBD2 (5 bases). The material sequenced was PBMCs. The clonotype originates from a man younger than 45 in good health and CMV-seronegative. CDR3 sequence: CASSVAERHNEQFF. CDR3 nucleotide sequence: TGTGCCAGCAGCGTAGCGGAGCGGCACAATGAGCAGTTCTTC. Together with reference TRBV9 and TRBJ2-1, the CDR3 gives the full variable domain: DSGVTQTPKHLITATGQRVTLRCSPRSGDLSVYWYQQSLDQGLQFLIQYYNGEERAKGNILERFSAQQFPDLHSELNLSSLELGDSALYFCASSVAERHNEQFFGPGTRLTVL.